This T cell receptor (beta chain) was observed in a study of shared clonotypes between healthy human individuals. Clones were read by immunoSEQ multiplex PCR, and TCRdb kept only the in-frame ones, dropping some. The table has about 980,000 clones, about three quarters seen once. From germline, CDR1 is SGHDT and CDR2 YYEEEE. Trimming left V 3 bases short and J 4 bases short, with 8 bases between. CDR3 length: 13 residues. In its sample, this clone was seen a few times. Material for sequencing was memory CD4+ T cells sorted from blood. Documented subset: CD45RA-negative fraction. The TCR was taken from a young man in good health. V gene TRBV5-6 combines with J gene TRBJ1-5; D gene unclear. The chain's CDR3 is CASSSRWNQPQHF. The DNA of the CDR3 is TGTGCCAGCAGCTCGAGATGGAATCAGCCCCAGCATTTT.